This section outlines one T cell receptor beta chain sequence together with its context. This sample stems from a study of T cells in tumors and immune-related adverse events. Here immunoSEQ multiplex PCR was the method, and the copy in TCRdb shows in-frame clones only, minus some. The sample includes under 10,000 clones, around 94% seen only once; the top ten take 2% to 2.5%. The CDR3 covers 19 residues. V shed 0 bases and J 7 bases; nucleotides not matched to a gene: 17. Germline V gene data show CDR1 as LGHNA and CDR2 as YNFKEQ. The genes are TRBV4-2 and TRBJ2-1; 8 bases align to TRBD1. This clonotype was obtained from a female donor with metastatic renal cell carcinoma. Here the sequenced sample was lymph node tissue, taken from a patient treated with anti-PD-1 therapy. In DNA, the CDR3 is TGTGCCAGCAGCCAAGACGACCGCCTTCTGTGGACAGGGATTAATGAGCAGTTCTTC. Its protein is CASSQDDRLLWTGINEQFF.